The clone carrying this T cell receptor (beta chain) was counted between two and nine times. Its antigen is unknown. Using immunoSEQ multiplex PCR, the repertoire was profiled, and TCRdb retains in-frame clones only, with some absent. Found here are about 180,000 clones, 88% of them singletons; the top ten hold roughly 10%. Recipients boosted at about 4 weeks or about 12 weeks are pooled. Germline loops: CDR1 SGHTA, CDR2 FQGNSA. V shed 1 base and J shed 7 bases, with 10 bases lying between them. The length of the CDR3 is 13 residues. This sample is drawn from a study of T cell responses to AZD1222 COVID-19 vaccine. Study-level points and caveats: Baseline serostatus was positive in only a handful of AZD1222 recipients. Repertoires were sampled only after the peak T cell response.

This sequence originates from an adult who received the AZD1222 COVID-19 vaccine. Here the sequenced sample was peripheral blood, taken 28 days after the second AZD1222 dose. The chain links TRBV7-2 to TRBJ1-1; D gene uncertain. This CDR3 is CASSLGNYDEAFF. CDR3 coding DNA: TGTGCCAGCAGCTTAGGTAACTACGATGAAGCTTTCTTT.